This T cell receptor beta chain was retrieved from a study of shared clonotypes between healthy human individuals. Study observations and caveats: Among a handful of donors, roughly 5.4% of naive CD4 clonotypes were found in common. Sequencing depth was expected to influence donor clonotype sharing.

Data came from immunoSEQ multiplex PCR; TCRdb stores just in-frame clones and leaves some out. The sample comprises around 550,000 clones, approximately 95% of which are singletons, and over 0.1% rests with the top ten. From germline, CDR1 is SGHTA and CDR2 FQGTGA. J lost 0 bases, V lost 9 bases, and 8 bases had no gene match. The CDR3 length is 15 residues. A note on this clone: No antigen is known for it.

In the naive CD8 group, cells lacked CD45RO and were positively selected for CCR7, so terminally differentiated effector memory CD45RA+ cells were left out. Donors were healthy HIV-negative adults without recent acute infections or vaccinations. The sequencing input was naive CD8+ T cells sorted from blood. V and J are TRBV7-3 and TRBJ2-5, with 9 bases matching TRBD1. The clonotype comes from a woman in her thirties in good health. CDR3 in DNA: TGTGCCAGAAACAGGGGGCGCAGCCACCAAGAGACCCAGTACTTC. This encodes CARNRGRSHQETQYF.